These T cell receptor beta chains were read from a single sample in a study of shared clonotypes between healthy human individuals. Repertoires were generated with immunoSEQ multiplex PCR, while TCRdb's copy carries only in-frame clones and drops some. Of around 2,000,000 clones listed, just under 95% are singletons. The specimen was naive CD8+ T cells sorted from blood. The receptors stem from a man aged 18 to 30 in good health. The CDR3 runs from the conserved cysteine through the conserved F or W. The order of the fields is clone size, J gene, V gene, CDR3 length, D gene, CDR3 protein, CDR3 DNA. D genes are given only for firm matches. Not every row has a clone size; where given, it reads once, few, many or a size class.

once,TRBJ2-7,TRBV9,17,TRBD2,CASSVKPSGQTDGEQYF,TGTGCCAGCAGCGTAAAGCCTAGCGGACAAACGGACGGGGAGCAGTACTTC
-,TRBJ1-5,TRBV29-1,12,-,CSVESRNQPQHF,TGCAGCGTTGAGAGTCGAAATCAGCCCCAGCATTTT
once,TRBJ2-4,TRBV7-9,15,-,CASTSWYQAKNIQYF,TGTGCCAGCACCTCCTGGTACCAGGCCAAAAACATTCAGTACTTC
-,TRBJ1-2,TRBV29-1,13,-,CSVEEPGSYGYTF,TGCAGCGTTGAAGAACCGGGAAGCTATGGCTACACCTTC
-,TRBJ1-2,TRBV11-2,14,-,CASTSPGQVYGYTF,TGTGCCAGCACCTCCCCGGGGCAGGTCTATGGCTACACCTTC
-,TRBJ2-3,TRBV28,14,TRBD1,CASSLLTGTDTQYF,TGTGCCAGCTCTTTACTGACAGGGACAGATACGCAGTATTTT
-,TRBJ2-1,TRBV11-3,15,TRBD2,CASSFASGSGNEQFF,TGTGCCAGCAGCTTCGCTAGCGGGAGCGGCAATGAGCAGTTCTTC
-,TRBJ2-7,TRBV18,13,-,CASSHLSSYEQYF,TGTGCCAGCTCTCACCTCAGCTCCTACGAGCAGTACTTC
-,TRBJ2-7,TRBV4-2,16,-,CASSQGLLGQNYEQYF,TGTGCCAGCAGCCAAGGATTATTAGGACAGAACTACGAGCAGTACTTC
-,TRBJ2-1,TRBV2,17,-,CASSDLGPGSFYNEQFF,TGTGCCAGCAGTGACCTCGGGCCGGGGTCCTTCTACAATGAGCAGTTCTTC
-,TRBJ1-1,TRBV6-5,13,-,CASSKFGVTEAFF,TGTGCCAGCAGTAAATTCGGGGTGACTGAAGCTTTCTTT
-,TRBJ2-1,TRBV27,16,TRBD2,CASSFIRVAGPNEQFF,TGTGCCAGCAGTTTTATTAGAGTAGCGGGACCGAATGAGCAGTTCTTC
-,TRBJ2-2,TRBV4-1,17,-,CASSPGGRDTNTGELFF,TGCGCCAGCAGCCCCGGGGGGCGGGATACGAACACCGGGGAGCTGTTTTTT
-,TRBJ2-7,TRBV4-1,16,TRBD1,CASSQVTGGGFYEQYF,TGCGCCAGCAGCCAGGTGACAGGGGGTGGGTTCTACGAGCAGTACTTC
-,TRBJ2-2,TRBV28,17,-,CASSYPDSFANTGELFF,TGTGCCAGCAGTTACCCTGACAGTTTCGCGAACACCGGGGAGCTGTTTTTT
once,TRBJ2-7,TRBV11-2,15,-,CASSREGLGSYEQYF,TGTGCCAGCAGCCGAGAGGGGCTGGGGTCCTACGAGCAGTACTTC
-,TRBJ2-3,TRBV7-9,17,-,CASSHPPWAELSSTQYF,TGTGCCAGCAGCCACCCCCCGTGGGCAGAGCTTAGTAGTACGCAGTATTTT
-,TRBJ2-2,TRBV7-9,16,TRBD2,CASSSSGTANTGELFF,TGTGCCAGCAGTTCTAGCGGGACCGCGAACACCGGGGAGCTGTTTTTT
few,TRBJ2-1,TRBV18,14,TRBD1,CASSHGTAYNEQFF,TGTGCCAGCTCACACGGGACAGCTTACAATGAGCAGTTCTTC
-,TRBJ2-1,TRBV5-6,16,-,CASSTNRLVGYNEQFF,TGTGCCAGCAGCACCAATCGACTAGTGGGGTACAATGAGCAGTTCTTC
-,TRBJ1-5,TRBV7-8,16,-,CASSLAVWGSNQPQHF,TGTGCCAGCAGCTTAGCGGTGTGGGGAAGCAATCAGCCCCAGCATTTT
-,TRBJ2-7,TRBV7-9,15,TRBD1,CASSSALDRGQQQYF,TGTGCCAGCAGCTCGGCCTTGGACAGGGGGCAACAGCAGTACTTC
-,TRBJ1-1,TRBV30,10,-,CAGTRPEAFF,TGTGCCGGTACAAGGCCTGAAGCTTTCTTT
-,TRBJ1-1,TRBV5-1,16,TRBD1,CASSLAMTGLDTEAFF,TGCGCCAGCAGCTTGGCCATGACAGGGTTGGACACTGAAGCTTTCTTT
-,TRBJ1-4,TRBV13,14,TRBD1,CASSLAQGDEKLFF,TGTGCCAGCAGCTTAGCACAGGGGGATGAAAAACTGTTTTTT
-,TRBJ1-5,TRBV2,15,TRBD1,CASSDQGTENQPQHF,TGTGCCAGCAGTGACCAGGGGACAGAGAATCAGCCCCAGCATTTT
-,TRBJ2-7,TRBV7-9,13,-,CASSFEGTYEQYF,TGTGCCAGCAGCTTCGAGGGGACCTACGAGCAGTACTTC
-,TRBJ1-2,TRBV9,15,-,CASSVGTPTNYGYTF,TGTGCCAGCAGCGTAGGGACACCTACTAACTATGGCTACACCTTC
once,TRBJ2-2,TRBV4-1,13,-,CASSPGVYGELFF,TGCGCCAGCAGCCCAGGGGTATATGGGGAGCTGTTTTTT
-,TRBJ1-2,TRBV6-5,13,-,CASTGGQHYGYTF,TGTGCCAGCACTGGAGGACAGCACTATGGCTACACCTTC
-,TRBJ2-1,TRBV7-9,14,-,CASSLDNTYNEQFF,TGTGCCAGCAGCTTAGACAATACCTACAATGAGCAGTTCTTC
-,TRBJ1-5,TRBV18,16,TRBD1,CASSPSWTGNNQPQHF,TGTGCCAGCTCACCGTCCTGGACAGGGAACAATCAGCCCCAGCATTTT
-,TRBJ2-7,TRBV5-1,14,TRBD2,CASSLGLDSYEQYF,TGCGCCAGCAGCCTAGGACTAGACTCCTACGAGCAGTACTTC
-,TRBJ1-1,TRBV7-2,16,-,CASRTRDDLMNTEAFF,TGTGCCAGCAGGACAAGGGACGATCTCATGAACACTGAAGCTTTCTTT
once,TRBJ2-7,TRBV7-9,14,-,CASTYGAETYEQYF,TGTGCCAGCACCTACGGGGCCGAAACCTACGAGCAGTACTTC
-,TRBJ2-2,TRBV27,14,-,CASSFLQGGGELFF,TGTGCCAGCAGTTTTCTTCAGGGAGGCGGGGAGCTGTTTTTT
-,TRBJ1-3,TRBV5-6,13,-,CASSGGQRRTIYF,TGTGCCAGCAGCGGTGGACAGCGAAGAACCATATATTTT